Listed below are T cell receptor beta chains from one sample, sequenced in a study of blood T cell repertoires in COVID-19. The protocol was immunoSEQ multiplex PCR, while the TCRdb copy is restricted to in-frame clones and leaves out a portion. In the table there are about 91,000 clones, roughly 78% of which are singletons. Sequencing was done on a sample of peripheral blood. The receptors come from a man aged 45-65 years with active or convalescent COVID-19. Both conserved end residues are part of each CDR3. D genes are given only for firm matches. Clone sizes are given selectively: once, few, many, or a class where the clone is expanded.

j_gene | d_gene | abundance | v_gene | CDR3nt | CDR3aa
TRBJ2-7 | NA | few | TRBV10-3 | TGTGCCATCCAGGGCAGCTCCTACGAGCAGTACTTC | CAIQGSSYEQYF
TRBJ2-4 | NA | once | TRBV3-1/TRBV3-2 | TGTGCCAGCAGCCAGTCTAACATTCAGTACTTC | CASSQSNIQYF
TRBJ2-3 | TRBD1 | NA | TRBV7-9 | TGTGCCAGCAGCTTTAACGACAGGGGGGATACGCAGTATTTT | CASSFNDRGDTQYF
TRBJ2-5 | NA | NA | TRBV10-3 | TGTGCCATCAGTCAGGACTACGAGACCCAGTACTTC | CAISQDYETQYF
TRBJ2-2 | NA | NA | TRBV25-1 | TGTGCCAGCAGTGAATCGGAGATTAACACCGGGGAGCTGTTTTTT | CASSESEINTGELFF
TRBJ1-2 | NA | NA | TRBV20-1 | TGCAGTGCTAGTCGATCGGACTATGGCTACACCTTC | CSASRSDYGYTF
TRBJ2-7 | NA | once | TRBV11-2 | TGTGCCAGCAGCTTAGGCCAGGACTCCTACGAGCAGTACTTC | CASSLGQDSYEQYF
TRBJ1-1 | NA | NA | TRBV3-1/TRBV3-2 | TGTGCCAGCAGCCAAGAGGTGACAGCGAACACTGAAGCTTTCTTT | CASSQEVTANTEAFF
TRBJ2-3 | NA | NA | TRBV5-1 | TGCGCCAGCAGCTTGTTTCCCGGGACACCAGATACGCAGTATTTT | CASSLFPGTPDTQYF
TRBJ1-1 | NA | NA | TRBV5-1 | TGCGCCAGCAGCACGGGGGGGCCAAACACTGAAGCTTTCTTT | CASSTGGPNTEAFF
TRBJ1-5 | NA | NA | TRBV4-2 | TGTGCCAGCAGCCAAGAAAGGGGGGGGAATCAGCCCCAGCATTTT | CASSQERGGNQPQHF
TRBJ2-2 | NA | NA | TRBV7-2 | TGTGCCAGCAGCCCCCAGGGAACAGGACCCGGGGAGCTGTTTTTT | CASSPQGTGPGELFF
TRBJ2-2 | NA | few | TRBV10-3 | TGTGCCATCAGTGAGTCGGGACAGAACACCGGGGAGCTGTTTTTT | CAISESGQNTGELFF
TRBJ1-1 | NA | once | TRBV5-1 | TGCGCCAGCAGCTTGGCACGGGTTCGCGATGAAGCTTTCTTT | CASSLARVRDEAFF
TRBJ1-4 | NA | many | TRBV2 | TGTGCCAGCATTGGGGTTGGAGGTGAAAAACTGTTTTTT | CASIGVGGEKLFF
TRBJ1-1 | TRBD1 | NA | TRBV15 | TGTGCCACCAGCACCAGACAGGGACCGAACACTGAAGCTTTCTTT | CATSTRQGPNTEAFF
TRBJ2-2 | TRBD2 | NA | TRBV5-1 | TGCGCCAGCAGCTTGCGGGGGGGGGATCCCCGGGAGCTGTTTTTT | CASSLRGGDPRELFF
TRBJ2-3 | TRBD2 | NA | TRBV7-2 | TGTGCCAGCAGCCCCAGACTAGCGGGGGGGGCAGATACGCAGTATTTT | CASSPRLAGGADTQYF
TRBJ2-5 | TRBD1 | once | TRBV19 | TGTGCCAGTAGTATCGGACAGGGGAGAGAGACCCAGTACTTC | CASSIGQGRETQYF
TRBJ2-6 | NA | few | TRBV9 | TGTGCCAGCAGCGTAGGGGCTCTCCGATCTGGGGCCAACGTCCTGACTTTC | CASSVGALRSGANVLTF
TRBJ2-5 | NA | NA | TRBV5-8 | TGTGCCAGCAGCTTGGGTGGACTGGTCCAAGAGACCCAGTACTTC | CASSLGGLVQETQYF
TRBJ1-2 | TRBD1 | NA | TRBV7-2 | TGTGCCAGCAGCCCACCCTACTGGGACAGGGTAGTTTCGAAGTATGGCTACACCTTC | CASSPPYWDRVVSKYGYTF
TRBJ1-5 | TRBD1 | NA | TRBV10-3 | TGTGCCATCAACGCGGGACAGGATCAGCCCCAGCATTTT | CAINAGQDQPQHF
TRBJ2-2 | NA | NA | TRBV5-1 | TGCGCCAGCAGCGTAGAGAGGGTCGGACAGAGGACCGGGGAGCTGTTTTTT | CASSVERVGQRTGELFF
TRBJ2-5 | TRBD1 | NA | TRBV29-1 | TGCAGCGTTACGGGACAGAGCCAAGAGACCCAGTACTTC | CSVTGQSQETQYF
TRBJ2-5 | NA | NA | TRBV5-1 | TGCGCCAGCAGCTTCGACAGCCCGGAGACCCAGTACTTC | CASSFDSPETQYF
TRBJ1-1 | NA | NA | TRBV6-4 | TGTGCCAGCAGGCAGGGCCCCATGAACACTGAAGCTTTCTTT | CASRQGPMNTEAFF
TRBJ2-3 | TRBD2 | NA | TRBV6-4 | TGTGCCAGCAGTCCGGGGGGGAGCACAGATACGCAGTATTTT | CASSPGGSTDTQYF
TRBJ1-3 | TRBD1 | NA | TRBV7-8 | TGTGCCAGCAGCTTAAGGACAGGAGGAAACACCATATATTTT | CASSLRTGGNTIYF
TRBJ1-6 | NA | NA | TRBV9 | TGTGCCAGCACCGGGGGGGGCTCGACATCATCACCCCTCCACTTT | CASTGGGSTSSPLHF
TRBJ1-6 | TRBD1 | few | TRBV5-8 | TGTGCCAGCAGCTGGACAGGGGGTTTTACCCCCCTCCACTTT | CASSWTGGFTPLHF
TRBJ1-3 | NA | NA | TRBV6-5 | TGTGCCAGCAGCCCGACAGATTCTGGAAACACCATATATTTT | CASSPTDSGNTIYF
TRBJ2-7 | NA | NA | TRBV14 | TGTGCCAGCAGCCAAGGTGTCTTTCCCGCCTACGAGCAGTACTTC | CASSQGVFPAYEQYF
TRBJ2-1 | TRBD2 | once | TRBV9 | TGTGCCAGCAGCGTCAGCGGGGGGTGGAATGAGCAGTTCTTC | CASSVSGGWNEQFF
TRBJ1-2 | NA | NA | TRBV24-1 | TGTGCCACCAGTGATTTGCAGGGCAGCCACTACACCTTC | CATSDLQGSHYTF
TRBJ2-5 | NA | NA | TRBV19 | TGTGCCAGTAGTAAAGGAGGACGCGGGAAGATACCCCAGTACTTC | CASSKGGRGKIPQYF
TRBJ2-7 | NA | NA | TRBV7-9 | TGTGCCAGCAGCCCCCGGGGGGCTCCTTCCTACGAGCAGTACTTC | CASSPRGAPSYEQYF
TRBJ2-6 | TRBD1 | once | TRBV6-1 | TGTGCCAGCAGTGCCCCGGGACAGGGCTCTGGGGCCAACGTCCTGACTTTC | CASSAPGQGSGANVLTF
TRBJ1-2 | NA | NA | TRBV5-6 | TGTGCCAGCAGCCCCGGGGTACCTGATGGCTACACCTTC | CASSPGVPDGYTF
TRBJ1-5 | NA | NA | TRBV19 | TGTGCCAGTAGTATTGCAGGGCTGGGTCAGCCCCAGCATTTT | CASSIAGLGQPQHF
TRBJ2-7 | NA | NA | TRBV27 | TGTGCCAGCAGCTCTACAGGGTACGAGCAGTACTTC | CASSSTGYEQYF
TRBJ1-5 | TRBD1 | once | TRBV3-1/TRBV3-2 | TGTGCCAGCAGCCCGCAGGGGGCGGGTGATCAGCCCCAGCATTTT | CASSPQGAGDQPQHF
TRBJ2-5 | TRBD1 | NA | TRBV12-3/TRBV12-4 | TGTGCCAGCAGTCGACAGGGGATGGAGACCCAGTACTTC | CASSRQGMETQYF
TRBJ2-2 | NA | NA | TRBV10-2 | TGCGCCAGCAGTGAATCCCCCTCCGGGGAGCTGTTTTTT | CASSESPSGELFF
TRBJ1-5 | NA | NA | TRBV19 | TGTGCCAGTGCAGACTATTATAGCAATCAGCCCCAGCATTTT | CASADYYSNQPQHF
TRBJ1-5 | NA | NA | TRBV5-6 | TGTGCCAGCAGCAGGGTGGGGGGGCCCCAGCATTTT | CASSRVGGPQHF
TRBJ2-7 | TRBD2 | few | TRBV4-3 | TGCGCCAGCAGCCAAGGGGGCAGCGGGGCTTACGAGCAGTACTTC | CASSQGGSGAYEQYF
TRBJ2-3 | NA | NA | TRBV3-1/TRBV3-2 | TGTGCCAGCAGCGAAGGCACGGGCACAGATACGCAGTATTTT | CASSEGTGTDTQYF
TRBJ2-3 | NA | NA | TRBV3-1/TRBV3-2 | TGTGCCAGCAGCCAAGTAACAGATACGCAGTATTTT | CASSQVTDTQYF
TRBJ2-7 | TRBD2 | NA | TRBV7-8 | TGTGCCAGCAGCTTAGGTCCTAGCGGCCTCTACGAGCAGTACTTC | CASSLGPSGLYEQYF
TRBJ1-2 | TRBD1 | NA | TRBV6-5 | TGTGCCAGCCTCTCGGGACAGGGTTCTAACTATGGCTACACCTTC | CASLSGQGSNYGYTF
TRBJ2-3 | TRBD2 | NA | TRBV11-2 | TGTGCCAGCAGCGATTCTTTAGCGGGGCGCACAGATACGCAGTATTTT | CASSDSLAGRTDTQYF
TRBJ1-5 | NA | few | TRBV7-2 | TGTGCCAGCAGCTCCTCGTCGGGGTTCAATCAGCCCCAGCATTTT | CASSSSSGFNQPQHF
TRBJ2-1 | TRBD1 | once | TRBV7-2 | TGTGCCAGCAGCTTAGCCCCGGGACAGGGTGTAAATGAGCAGTTCTTC | CASSLAPGQGVNEQFF
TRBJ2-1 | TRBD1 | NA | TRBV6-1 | TGTGCCAGCAGTGAACCAGGACAGGGGTACAATGAGCAGTTCTTC | CASSEPGQGYNEQFF
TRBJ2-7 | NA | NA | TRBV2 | TGTGCCAGCATGAAGTACATTACCTCCTACGAGCAGTACTTC | CASMKYITSYEQYF
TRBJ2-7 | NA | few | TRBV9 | TGTGCCAGCAGCGTAGAGGCAGGGGACACCTACGAGCAGTACTTC | CASSVEAGDTYEQYF
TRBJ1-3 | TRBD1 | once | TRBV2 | TGTGCCAGCAGTGAAATCGGACAGGGCTGGAACACCATATATTTT | CASSEIGQGWNTIYF
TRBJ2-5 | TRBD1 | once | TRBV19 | TGTGCCACAACGGGACAGGGATGGGGAGAGACCCAGTACTTC | CATTGQGWGETQYF
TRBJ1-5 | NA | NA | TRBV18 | TGTGCCAGCTCACCTTGGGAGGGGCAGCCCCAGCATTTT | CASSPWEGQPQHF